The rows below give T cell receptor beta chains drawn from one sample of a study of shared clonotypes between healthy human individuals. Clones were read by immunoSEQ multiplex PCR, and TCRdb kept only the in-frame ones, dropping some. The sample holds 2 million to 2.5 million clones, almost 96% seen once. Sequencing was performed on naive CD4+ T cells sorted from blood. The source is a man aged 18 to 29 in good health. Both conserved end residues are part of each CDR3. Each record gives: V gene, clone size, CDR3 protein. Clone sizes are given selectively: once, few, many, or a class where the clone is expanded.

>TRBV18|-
CASSPPYGPYEQYF
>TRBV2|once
CASSGQGGQPQHF
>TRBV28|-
CASTKRTRKTEAFF
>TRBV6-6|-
CASSSPTGGKGNEQFF
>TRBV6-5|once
CASSYSALQETQYF
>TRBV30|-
CAADRGLNTGELFF
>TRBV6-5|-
CASKPGRNSGELFF
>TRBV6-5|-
CASSYGFKADQYF
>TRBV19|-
CASCGRDRVGDTQYF
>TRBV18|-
CASSPFHGASSTDTQYF
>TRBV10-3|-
CAITAGGDTEAFF
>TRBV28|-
CASSTPSRGGTDTQYF
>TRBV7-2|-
CASSPAGGTTDTQYF
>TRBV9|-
CASSAGTLNQPQHF
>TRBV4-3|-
CASSQVPMTEQYF
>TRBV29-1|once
CSASGTLHGETQYF
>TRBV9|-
CASITPWRDRESYEQYF
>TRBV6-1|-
CASTVGQGGGQPQHF
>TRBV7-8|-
CASSPQDSGQLYSNQPQHF
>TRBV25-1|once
CASGTAEVAFF
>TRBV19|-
CASSIGQPGSYNEQFF
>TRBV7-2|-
CASRLAVLEHTGELFF
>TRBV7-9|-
CASSSPGPPYEQYF
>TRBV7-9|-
CASSTYDQGGSSGDGYTF
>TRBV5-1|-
CASSLILVPEYQPQHF
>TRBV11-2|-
CASSLDGFTYNEQFF
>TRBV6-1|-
CASSQDSNYGYTF
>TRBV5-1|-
CASSLSGGANQPQHF
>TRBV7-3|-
CASSALAGATDTQYF
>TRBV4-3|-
CASSQDGGETQYF
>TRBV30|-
CAWSVLNNYNSPLHF
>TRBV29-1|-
CSALRVLDTEAFF
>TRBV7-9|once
CASSRSTGLGSPLHF
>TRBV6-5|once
CASSYSYRGSNEKLFF
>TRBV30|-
CAWGRVNTEAFF
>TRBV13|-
CASSSLTGGAANEKLFF
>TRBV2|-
CASSVIQGVDQPQHF
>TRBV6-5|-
CASSRGQKNTGELFF
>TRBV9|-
CASSARDREYKGRPQHF
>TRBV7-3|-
CASSLLGATEAFF
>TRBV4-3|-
CASSQAPGANTGELFF
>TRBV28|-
CASSLMAAGDRETQYF
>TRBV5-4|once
CASSLGTGLSTDTQYF
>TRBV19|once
CASMGGTYNEQFF
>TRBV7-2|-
CASSLRWATDDIQYF
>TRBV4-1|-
CASSQPGQGRGNEQFF
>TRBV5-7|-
CASSGAWDNQPQHF
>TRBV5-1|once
CASSRMTSGGADTQYF
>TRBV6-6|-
CASRPLSGRGTGELFF
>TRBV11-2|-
CASSPLQTALRETQYF
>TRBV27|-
CASSLSGIAFF
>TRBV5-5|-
CASSASGGTSNQPQHF
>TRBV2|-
CASRSTSGIGETQYF
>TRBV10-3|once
CAISESGWGEQFF
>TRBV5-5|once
CASSLFPEISNQPQHF
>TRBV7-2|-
CASSETGRAGEQYF
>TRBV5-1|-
CASSLAGSGSTDTQYF
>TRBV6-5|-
CASTGTSREQYF
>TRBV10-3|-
CAIRDDRGPNYGYTF